This entry lists 19 T cell receptor beta chains sequenced from one sample in a study of T cell responses to AZD1222 COVID-19 vaccine (dated by TCRdb to 2020 to 2022). Library generation was performed with the immunoSEQ multiplex PCR assay. The source is immuneACCESS, and TCRdb retained only in-frame sequences with V and J called. Part of the clones is not carried over; for the studies checked, unresolved V genes explain less than half of this, and the remainder is unexplained. This sample holds approximately 77,000 clones; about 92% were observed only once. Roughly 4.3% of the sample is in the top ten clones. The time point label corresponds to: about 28 days (+/-7) after the second vaccine dose. This specimen was peripheral blood, taken 28 days after the second AZD1222 dose. These receptors were taken from an adult who received the AZD1222 COVID-19 vaccine.

The chain employs TRBV29-1 and TRBJ2-2; D remains unclear. The CDR3 is made up of 15 amino acids. The V gene lost 6 bases and the J gene lost 1 base, with 15 bases spanning the gap. From germline, CDR1 is SQVTM and CDR2 ANQGSEA. Here the CDR3 reads CSVPKWPGNTGELFF. The CDR3 DNA follows: TGCAGCGTCCCCAAGTGGCCAGGGAACACCGGGGAGCTGTTTTTT.

CDR3 region: CSVGRGVVGTEAFF. The CDR3 DNA sequence: TGCAGCGTTGGTAGGGGAGTCGTGGGCACTGAAGCTTTCTTT. V usage is TRBV29-1 and J usage is TRBJ1-1; D is possibly TRBD1 (5 bases). The germline V gene has CDR1 SQVTM and CDR2 ANQGSEA. The CDR3 loop spans 14 amino acids. Trimming removed 4 bases at V and 4 bases at J, with 16 bases between.

The chain employs TRBV7-9 and TRBJ2-1; the match to TRBD2 covers 9 bases. Trimming at V came to 8 bases and at J to 0 bases, leaving 14 bases not matched to a gene. The germline gives CDR1 SEHNR, CDR2 FQNEAQ (reference sequence). CDR3 length: 18 residues. The CDR3 DNA reads as TGTGCCAGCTCTGGGGATAGCGGGAGCCAATTCTCCTACAATGAGCAGTTCTTC. Residues: CASSGDSGSQFSYNEQFF.

The CDR3 DNA sequence: TGCGCCAGCAGCTTGAGGGGGGGTAGCACAGATACGCAGTATTTT. It encodes CASSLRGGSTDTQYF. The chain recombines TRBV5-1 with TRBJ2-3; tentative D call: TRBD2 (7 bases). This CDR3 contains 15 residues. The ends were cut back, 1 base at V and 0 bases at J, with 9 bases in the middle. Germline lookup yields CDR1 SGHRS and CDR2 YFSETQ.

The CDR3 is CAWSPGWYEQYF. Written as DNA, the CDR3 is TGTGCCTGGAGCCCAGGCTGGTACGAGCAGTACTTC. The rearrangement uses TRBV30 and TRBJ2-7; no firm D call. The CDR3 totals 12 residues. V lost 3 bases, J lost 4 bases, and 10 bases lay in between. Looked up from germline, CDR1 is GTSNPN and CDR2 is SVGIG (reference sequence).

The chain uses TRBV5-1 and TRBJ2-2, with D possibly matching TRBD1 (5 bases). Trimming removed 2 bases at V and 1 base at J, with 9 bases between. This CDR3 comprises 15 residues. Germline CDR1 is SGHRS and CDR2 is YFSETQ. The CDR3 DNA sequence: TGCGCCAGCAGCTTAGACAGAGTGAACACCGGGGAGCTGTTTTTT. Protein sequence: CASSLDRVNTGELFF.

This chain uses TRBV14 with TRBJ1-1; 8 bases are a match to TRBD1. The V segment lost 1 base and the J segment 4 bases; nucleotides outside the gene matches: 8. The V gene's germline CDR1 is SGHDN and CDR2 FVKESK. CDR3 length equals 16 residues. The CDR3 sequence: CASSQVAGGYITEAFF. The CDR3 bases are TGTGCCAGCAGCCAAGTGGCAGGGGGCTATATCACTGAAGCTTTCTTT.

This rearrangement joins TRBV5-1 to TRBJ2-2; D possibly corresponds to TRBD1 (7 bases). With 4 bases removed from V and 6 bases from J, the gap between germline ends came to 16 bases. There are 15 residues in the CDR3. Per germline, CDR1 SGHRS and CDR2 YFSETQ. The CDR3 sequence: CASSRGTVSAGELFF. DNA of the CDR3: TGCGCCAGCAGCCGCGGGACAGTTTCGGCCGGGGAGCTGTTTTTT.

The chain joins TRBV28 to TRBJ1-5; 8 positions match TRBD1. J gave up 1 base and V 5 bases, and 4 bases lay outside the gene matches. Germline lookup yields CDR1 MDHEN and CDR2 SYDVKM. The CDR3 runs to 15 residues. The CDR3 coding sequence is TGTGCCAGCAGTCCTACAGGGGGGAGCAATCAGCCCCAGCATTTT. Protein sequence: CASSPTGGSNQPQHF.

The J gene is TRBJ2-5, the V gene TRBV3-1 (or the pseudogene TRBV3-2); 7 nucleotides match TRBD2. Per germline, CDR1 LGHDT and CDR2 YNNKEL (reference sequence). After removal of 3 bases from V and 2 bases from J, the junction contained 9 bases not matched to a gene. This CDR3 has 16 amino acids. The CDR3 reads CASSHLGTNVQETQYF. The CDR3 coding sequence is TGTGCCAGCAGCCACCTCGGGACTAACGTTCAAGAGACCCAGTACTTC.

The chain recombines TRBV30 with TRBJ1-2; D is ambiguous. V lost 4 bases and J lost 2, with 8 bases in between. The germline V gene encodes CDR1 GTSNPN and CDR2 SVGIG (reference sequence). The length of the CDR3 is 12 residues. CDR3 in amino acids: CAWTTGNYGYTF. As DNA, the CDR3 is TGTGCCTGGACAACGGGGAACTATGGCTACACCTTC.

The V gene is TRBV20-1, the J gene TRBJ2-1; TRBD1 might be the D (7 bases). The CDR3 contains 14 residues. Germline V gene sequence: CDR1 DFQATT, CDR2 SNEGSKA (reference sequence). V was pared by 3 bases and J by 6 bases, with 15 bases between. CDR3 in amino acids: CSASGRTGLNEQFF. CDR3 bases: TGCAGTGCTAGTGGGAGGACAGGACTCAATGAGCAGTTCTTC.

The genes are TRBV6-5 and TRBJ2-7; 9 bases match TRBD2. Germline V gene data show CDR1 as MNHEY and CDR2 as SVGAGI. The V and J ends lost 4 bases and 0 bases, in that order; junction bases with no gene match: 4. This CDR3 is 15 amino acids long. The CDR3 DNA is TGTGCCAGCAGTTCGACTAGCGGTAGCTCCTACGAGCAGTACTTC. Amino acids: CASSSTSGSSYEQYF.

The genes are TRBV19 and TRBJ1-3; no clear D gene. CDR1 is LNHDA, CDR2 SQIVND, per germline (reference sequence). V was shortened by 3 bases and J by 3 bases, with 9 bases between the two germline ends. The length of the CDR3 is 14 residues. CDR3 loop: CASSMNGYGNTIYF. Written as DNA, the CDR3 is TGTGCCAGTAGTATGAACGGGTATGGAAACACCATATATTTT.

The gene calls are TRBV10-3 and TRBJ2-7; 8 nucleotides align to TRBD1. After removal of 3 bases from V and 5 bases from J, the junction contained 15 bases not matched to a gene. This CDR3 is built from 17 residues. Germline CDR1 is ENHRY and CDR2 is SYGVKD. CDR3 DNA sequence: TGTGCCATCAGTGACTATAGTAGGACAGGGTCGGGAGACGAGCAGTACTTC. This codes for CAISDYSRTGSGDEQYF.

The CDR3 loop is CASSLAGDSYNEQFF. The CDR3 DNA sequence: TGTGCCAGCAGTTTAGCGGGAGATTCCTACAATGAGCAGTTCTTC. The chain links TRBV6-4 to TRBJ2-1; 9 positions agree with TRBD2. Per the germline V gene, CDR1 is MRHNA and CDR2 is SNTAGT. J was trimmed by 1 base and V by 5 bases; bases with no gene match: 3. The CDR3 is 15 residues long.

This chain connects TRBV10-2 to TRBJ2-7; D is perhaps TRBD1 or TRBD2 (5 bases each). CDR3 length: 12 amino acids. The ends were cut back, 6 bases at V and 4 bases at J, with 10 bases in the middle. Germline CDR1 and CDR2: WSHSY and SAAADI. CDR3 protein: CASRGDLYEQYF. The CDR3 nucleotides read TGCGCCAGCAGGGGGGATTTGTACGAGCAGTACTTC.

The chain is built from TRBV28 and TRBJ1-3; possibly TRBD1 for D (5 bases). The CDR3 is 17 residues long. CDR1 and CDR2 (germline): MDHEN, SYDVKM. V lost 8 bases and J 1 base, leaving 21 bases between the germline ends. Here the CDR3 DNA reads TGTGCCAGCGGATCCGGGGCAGCTCAGTTTTCTGGAAACACCATATATTTT. Protein sequence: CASGSGAAQFSGNTIYF.

The chain has TRBV19 and TRBJ2-7, with D perhaps matching TRBD2 (5 bases). Germline CDR1 is LNHDA and CDR2 is SQIVND (reference sequence). V lost 6 bases to trimming and J lost 0 bases, with 12 bases between them. CDR3 length: 14 amino acids. In DNA form, the CDR3 reads TGTGCCAGTAGCACGACTACTAACTCCTACGAGCAGTACTTC. Translated, it gives CASSTTTNSYEQYF.